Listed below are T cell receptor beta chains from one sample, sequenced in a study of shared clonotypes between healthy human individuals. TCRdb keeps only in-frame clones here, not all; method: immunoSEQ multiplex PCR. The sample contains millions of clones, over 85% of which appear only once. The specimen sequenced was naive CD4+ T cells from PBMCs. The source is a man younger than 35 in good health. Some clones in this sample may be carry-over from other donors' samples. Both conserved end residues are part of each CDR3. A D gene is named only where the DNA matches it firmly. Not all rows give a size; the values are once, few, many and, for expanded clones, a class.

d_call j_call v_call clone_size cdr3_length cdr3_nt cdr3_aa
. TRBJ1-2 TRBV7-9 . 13 TGTGCCAGCAGCTTAGAACTTAACTATGGCTACACCTTC CASSLELNYGYTF
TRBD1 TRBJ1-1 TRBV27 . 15 TGTGCCAGCAGTTTCCTGACAGGGGTAAGCGCTGAAGCTTTCTTT CASSFLTGVSAEAFF
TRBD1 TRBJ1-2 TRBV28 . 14 TGTGCCAGCATCTCATCGGGACAGGGAACGGGCTACACCTTC CASISSGQGTGYTF
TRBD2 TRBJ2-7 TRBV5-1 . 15 TGCGCCAGCAGCCCCTTAGCGGGAGGAGACTACGAGCAGTACTTC CASSPLAGGDYEQYF
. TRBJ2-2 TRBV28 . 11 TGTGCCGCTGGCCCCATCGGGGAGCTGTTTTTT CAAGPIGELFF
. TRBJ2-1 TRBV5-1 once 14 TGCGCCAGCAGCTTGGCCCGACAGGACAATGAGCAGTTCTTC CASSLARQDNEQFF
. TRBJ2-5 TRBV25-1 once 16 TGTGCCAGCAGTAATCGTGAAAGGGCCGGCTCGGAGACCCAGTACTTC CASSNRERAGSETQYF
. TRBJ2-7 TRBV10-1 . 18 TGCGCCAGCAGTGTCATAGAGCACCACAGGCCTAAACGCAATGTGCAGTACTTC CASSVIEHHRPKRNVQYF
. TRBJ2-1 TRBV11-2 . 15 TGTGCCAGCAGCCCGGGGCGTAACTCCTACAATGAGCAGTTCTTC CASSPGRNSYNEQFF
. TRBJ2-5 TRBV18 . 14 TGTGCCAGCTCACCACCGGGTCGGCAAGAGACCCAGTACTTC CASSPPGRQETQYF
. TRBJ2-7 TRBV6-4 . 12 TGTGCCAGCAGTTACCCCCGGTTCGAGCGGCCCTTC CASSYPRFERPF
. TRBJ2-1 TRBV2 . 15 TGTGCCAGCTCGGCGAGTGGGGACGGCTACAATGAGCAGTTCTTC CASSASGDGYNEQFF
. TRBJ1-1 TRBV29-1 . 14 TGCAGCGCGGGGACGCGCGACAGGAACACTGAAGCTTTCTTT CSAGTRDRNTEAFF
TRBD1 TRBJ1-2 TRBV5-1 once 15 TGCGCCAGCAGCTTGGCCGGGGGACAGAGGCTAAGCTACACCTTC CASSLAGGQRLSYTF
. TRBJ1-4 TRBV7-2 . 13 TGTGCCAGCAGTATCGGAATAGGAGAAAAACTGTTTTTT CASSIGIGEKLFF
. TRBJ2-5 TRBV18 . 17 TGTGCCAGCTCACCTCCCAATCCGAGACAGGTCCAAGAGACCCAGTACTTC CASSPPNPRQVQETQYF
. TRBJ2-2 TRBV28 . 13 TGTGCCAGCAGTTTGAATATAATAGGGGAGCTGTTTTTT CASSLNIIGELFF
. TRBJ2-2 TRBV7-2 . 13 TGTGCCAGCAGCCCAGACTTCTACGGGGAGCTGTTTTTT CASSPDFYGELFF
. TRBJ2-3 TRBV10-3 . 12 TGTGCCATCAAGGGTAGCACAGATACGCAGTATTTT CAIKGSTDTQYF
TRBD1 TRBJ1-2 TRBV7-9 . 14 TGTGCCAGCAGCTTAGACAGGGGGCCTCATGGCTACACCTTC CASSLDRGPHGYTF
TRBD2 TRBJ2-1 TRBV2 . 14 TGTGCCAGCAAGACTAGCGGGATTCTGCATGAGCAGTTCTTC CASKTSGILHEQFF
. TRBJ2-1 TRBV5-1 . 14 TGCGCCAGCTCGGTAGGGGAGATAGACAATGAGCAGTTCTTC CASSVGEIDNEQFF
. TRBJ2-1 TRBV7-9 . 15 TGTGCCAGCAGCTTGCCTAGACAAATCTACAATGAGCAGTTCTTC CASSLPRQIYNEQFF
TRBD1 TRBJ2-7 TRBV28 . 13 TGTGCCAGCAGTTTGGGGACAGGGGGCGAGCAGTACTTC CASSLGTGGEQYF
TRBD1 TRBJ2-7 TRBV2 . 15 TGTGCCAGCAGTGTGGGACAGGGGAGCTCCTACGAGCAGTACTTC CASSVGQGSSYEQYF
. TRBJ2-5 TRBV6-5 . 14 TGTGCCAGCACGACGGGACTGCGGAGGGAGACCCAGTACTTC CASTTGLRRETQYF
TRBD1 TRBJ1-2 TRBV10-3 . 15 TGTGCCATCAGATTCGGACAGGCTGCTAACTATGGCTACACCTTC CAIRFGQAANYGYTF
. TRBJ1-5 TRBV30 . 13 TGTGCCTGGGCGCGGGACGGCAATCAGCCCCAGCATTTT CAWARDGNQPQHF
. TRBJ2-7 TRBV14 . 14 TGTGCCAGCAGCCCCGGGACACACTCCTACGAGCAGTACTTC CASSPGTHSYEQYF
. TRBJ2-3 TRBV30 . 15 TGTGCCTGGAGCCTCAACTTCAACTCTATCAATACGCAGTATTTT CAWSLNFNSINTQYF
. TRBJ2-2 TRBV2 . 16 TGTGCCAGCACACGGGACTCCAATAGGAACACCGGGGAGCTGTTTTTT CASTRDSNRNTGELFF
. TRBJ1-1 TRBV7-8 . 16 TGTGCCAGCAGCTTAAACTCGGGGGTGGTGAACACTGAAGCTTTCTTT CASSLNSGVVNTEAFF
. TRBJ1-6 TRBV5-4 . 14 TGTGCCAGCAGGGGGACGATGGATAATTCACCCCTCCACTTT CASRGTMDNSPLHF
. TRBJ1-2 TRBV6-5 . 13 TGTGCCACTCAAGGAGGGGAGTACTATGGCTACACCTTC CATQGGEYYGYTF
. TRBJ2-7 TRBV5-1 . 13 TGCGCCAGCAGCTTGGGGCTTTACTACGAGCAGTACTTC CASSLGLYYEQYF
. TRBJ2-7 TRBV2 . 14 TGTGCCAGCAGTGCGGGGACCTACTCCTACGAGCAGTACTTC CASSAGTYSYEQYF
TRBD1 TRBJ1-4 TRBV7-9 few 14 TGTGCCAGCAGCGATATCGGACAGGGGGAAAAACTGTTTTTT CASSDIGQGEKLFF
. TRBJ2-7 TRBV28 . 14 TGTGCCAGCACCCCTGTGGGCTGGAACTACGAGCAGTACTTC CASTPVGWNYEQYF
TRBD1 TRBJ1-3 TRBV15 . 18 TGTGCCACCAGCAGTGGGGACAGGCTGATACTCTCTGGAAACACCATATATTTT CATSSGDRLILSGNTIYF
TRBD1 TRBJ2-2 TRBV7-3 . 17 TGTGCCAGCAGCCCGGACCCGGGACAGGTGAACACCGGGGAGCTGTTTTTT CASSPDPGQVNTGELFF
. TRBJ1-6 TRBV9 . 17 TGTGCCAGCAGCGAAAGAAACGGTCCCGTCTATAATTCACCCCTCCACTTT CASSERNGPVYNSPLHF
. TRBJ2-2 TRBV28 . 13 TGTGCCAGCAAATCCGGGGGTCCCGGGGAGCTGTTTTTT CASKSGGPGELFF
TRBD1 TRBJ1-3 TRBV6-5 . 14 TGTGCCAGCAGGAGGGGACAGCTAGGAAACACCATATATTTT CASRRGQLGNTIYF
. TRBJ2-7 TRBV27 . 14 TGTGCCAGCTGGCGGGCGTTCGGTATCTACGAGCAGTACTTC CASWRAFGIYEQYF
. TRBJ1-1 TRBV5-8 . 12 TGTGCCAGCAGCTTCGCGAACACTGAAGCTTTCTTT CASSFANTEAFF
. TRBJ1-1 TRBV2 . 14 TGTGCCAGCAGTGGGGGGGGAACGAACACTGAAGCTTTCTTT CASSGGGTNTEAFF
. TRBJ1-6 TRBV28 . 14 TGTGCCAGCAGTTCGGGGGCCTATAATTCACCCCTCCACTTT CASSSGAYNSPLHF
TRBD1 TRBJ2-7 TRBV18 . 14 TGTGCCAGCTCGCCGGGACAGGGCCTATACGAGCAGTACTTC CASSPGQGLYEQYF